This T cell receptor (beta chain) was sequenced during a study of shared clonotypes between healthy human individuals. Overall study: Contributing individuals were a couple of females and three males aged 18 to 49.

It was CD45RO-negative cells, positively selected for CCR7, that made up naive CD8 cells, with terminally differentiated effector memory CD45RA+ cells excluded. Donors, without exception, were Caucasian adults residing in Nashville, Tennessee. Clones were sequenced by immunoSEQ multiplex PCR, and TCRdb holds only the in-frame ones, with some missing. The data contain approximately 1.9 million clones, 80% to 95% of them singletons. The table lists this clone with a count of one. What it binds is not known. Findings and limits, study-wide: Non-shared clonotypes showed lower generation probabilities than clonotypes common to all four donors. Memory subsets had estimated richness that was generally smaller than that of naive subsets.

The CDR3 has 15 amino acids. V dropped 6 bases and J dropped 0 bases, with 13 bases sitting between them. Looked up from germline, CDR1 is SGHTA and CDR2 is FQGNSA. Material: naive CD8+ T cells from PBMCs. The chain uses TRBV7-2 and TRBJ2-3; the D call may be TRBD1 or TRBD2 (7 bases each). This TCR was recovered from a man aged 18 to 30 in good health. Some clones in this sample may be carry-over from other donors' samples. The CDR3 sequence is CASRGRGPSTDTQYF. The CDR3 coding sequence is TGTGCCAGCAGGGGGAGGGGGCCTAGCACAGATACGCAGTATTTT.